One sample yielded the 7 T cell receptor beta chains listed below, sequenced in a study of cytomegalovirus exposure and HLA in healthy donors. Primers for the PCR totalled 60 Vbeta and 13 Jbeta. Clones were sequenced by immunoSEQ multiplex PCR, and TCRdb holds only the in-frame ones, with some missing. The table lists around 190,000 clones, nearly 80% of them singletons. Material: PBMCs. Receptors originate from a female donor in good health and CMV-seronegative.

The CDR3 bases are TGTGCCAGCAGCCCAGACAGGTCTCAGCCCCAGCATTTT. It translates to CASSPDRSQPQHF. The rearrangement links TRBV7-6 to TRBJ1-5, with D possibly being TRBD1 (6 bases). V was shortened by 5 bases and J by 6 bases, with 11 bases between the two germline ends. From germline, CDR1 is SGHVS and CDR2 FNYEAQ. The length of the CDR3 is 13 residues.

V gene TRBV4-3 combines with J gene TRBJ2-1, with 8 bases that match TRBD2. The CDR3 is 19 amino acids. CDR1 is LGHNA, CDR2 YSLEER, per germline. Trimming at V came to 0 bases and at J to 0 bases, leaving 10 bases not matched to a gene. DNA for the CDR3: TGCGCCAGCAGCCAAGAGGAAGGACTAGCTTTTTACTCCTACAATGAGCAGTTCTTC. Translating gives CASSQEEGLAFYSYNEQFF.

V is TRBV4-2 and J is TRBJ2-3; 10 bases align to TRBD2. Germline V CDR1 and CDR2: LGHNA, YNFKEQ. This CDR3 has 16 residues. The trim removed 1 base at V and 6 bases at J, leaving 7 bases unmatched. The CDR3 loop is CASSQAGGLAFDTQYF. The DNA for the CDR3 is TGTGCCAGCAGCCAAGCTGGGGGACTAGCGTTTGATACGCAGTATTTT.

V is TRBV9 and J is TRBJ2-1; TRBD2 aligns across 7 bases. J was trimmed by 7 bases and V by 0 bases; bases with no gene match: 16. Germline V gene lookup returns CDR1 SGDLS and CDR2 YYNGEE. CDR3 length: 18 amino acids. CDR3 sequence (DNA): TGTGCCAGCAGCGTAGTCGGCGGGGGACTGCTCGAGCTTAATGAGCAGTTCTTC. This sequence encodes CASSVVGGGLLELNEQFF. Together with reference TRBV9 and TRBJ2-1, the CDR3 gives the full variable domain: DSGVTQTPKHLITATGQRVTLRCSPRSGDLSVYWYQQSLDQGLQFLIQYYNGEERAKGNILERFSAQQFPDLHSELNLSSLELGDSALYFCASSVVGGGLLELNEQFFGPGTRLTVL.

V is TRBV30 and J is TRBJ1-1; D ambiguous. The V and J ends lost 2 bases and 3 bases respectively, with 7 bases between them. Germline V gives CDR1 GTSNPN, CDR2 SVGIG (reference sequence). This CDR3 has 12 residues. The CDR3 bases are TGTGCCTGGAGTAAACTAGACACTGAAGCTTTCTTT. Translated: CAWSKLDTEAFF.

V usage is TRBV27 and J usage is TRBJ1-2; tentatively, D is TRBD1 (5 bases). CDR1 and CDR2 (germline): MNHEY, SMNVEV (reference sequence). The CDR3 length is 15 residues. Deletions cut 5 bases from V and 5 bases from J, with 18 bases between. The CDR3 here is CASSTRRQGWYGYTF. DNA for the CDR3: TGTGCCAGCAGTACAAGGCGGCAGGGCTGGTATGGCTACACCTTC.

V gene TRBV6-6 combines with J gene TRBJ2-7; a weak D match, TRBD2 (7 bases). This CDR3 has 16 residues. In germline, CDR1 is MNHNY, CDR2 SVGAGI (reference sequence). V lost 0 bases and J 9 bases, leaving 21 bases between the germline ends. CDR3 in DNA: TGTGCCAGCAGTTACTCGGCTCGGGGGGCGGTGATGGGGCAGTACTTC. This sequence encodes CASSYSARGAVMGQYF.